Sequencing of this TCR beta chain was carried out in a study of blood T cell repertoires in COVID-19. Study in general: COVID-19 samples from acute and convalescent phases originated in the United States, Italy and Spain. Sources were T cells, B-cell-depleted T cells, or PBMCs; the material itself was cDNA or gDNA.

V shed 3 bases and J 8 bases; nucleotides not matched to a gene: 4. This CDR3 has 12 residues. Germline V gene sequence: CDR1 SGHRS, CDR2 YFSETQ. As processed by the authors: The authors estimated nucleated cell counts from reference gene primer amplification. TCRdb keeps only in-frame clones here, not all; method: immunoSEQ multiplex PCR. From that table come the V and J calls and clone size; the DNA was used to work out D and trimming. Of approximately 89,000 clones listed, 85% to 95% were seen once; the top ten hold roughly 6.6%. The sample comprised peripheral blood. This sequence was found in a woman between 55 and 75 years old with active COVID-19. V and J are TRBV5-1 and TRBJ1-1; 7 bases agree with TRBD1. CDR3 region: CASSSGQAEAFF. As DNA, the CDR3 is TGCGCCAGCAGCTCTGGACAGGCGGAAGCTTTCTTT. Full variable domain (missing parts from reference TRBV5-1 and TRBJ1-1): KAGVTQTPRYLIKTRGQQVTLSCSPISGHRSVSWYQQTPGQGLQFLFEYFSETQRNKGNFPGRFSGRQFSNSRSEMNVSTLELGDSALYLCASSSGQAEAFFGQGTRLTVV.